These 5 T cell receptor beta chains were sequenced from one sample in a study of cytomegalovirus exposure and HLA in healthy donors (dated by TCRdb to about 2017). Library generation was performed with the immunoSEQ multiplex PCR assay. A mixture of 60 forward primers for TCR Vbeta segments and 13 reverse primers for TCR Jbeta segments was used in the multiplex PCR. This immuneACCESS table, as held by TCRdb, lists in-frame sequences with V and J called but not all clones. Of the missing ones, under half trace to an unresolved V gene in checked studies; the others have no known cause. In this sample the table shows under 200,000 clones, around four fifths of which occur a single time. The leading ten clones occupy 1.5% to 2% of the sample. Sequencing used PBMCs. The receptors come from a man aged 40-55 years in good health and CMV-seropositive.

The J gene is TRBJ2-5, the V gene TRBV5-6; the D gene is possibly TRBD2 (6 bases). With the DNA end fitting TRBJ2-7 better, the J assignment may be wrong. Germline values: CDR1 SGHDT, CDR2 YYEEEE. The CDR3 spans 14 residues. In DNA form, the CDR3 reads TGTGCCAGCAGCCCGCCGGGACTGATCTACGAGCAGTACTTC. Encoded protein: CASSPPGLIYEQYF.

The chain couples TRBV5-1 to TRBJ2-3, with D possibly TRBD2 on 6 matching bases. V lost 1 base and J lost 6, with 12 bases in between. This CDR3 spans 14 amino acids. The germline CDR1 and CDR2 sequences are SGHRS and YFSETQ. CDR3 in DNA: TGCGCCAGCAGCTTGTCGGGAGCGGCCGATACGCAGTATTTT. Amino acids: CASSLSGAADTQYF.

The chain couples TRBV7-3 to TRBJ2-1; TRBD2 agrees at 11 bases. After removal of 1 base from V and 2 bases from J, the junction contained 1 base not matched to a gene. Per germline, CDR1 SGHTA and CDR2 FQGTGA. The length of the CDR3 is 16 residues. The CDR3 sequence: CASSLSSGRAYNEQFF. CDR3 nucleotides: TGTGCCAGCAGCTTAAGTAGCGGGAGGGCCTACAATGAGCAGTTCTTC.

V and J are TRBV5-4 and TRBJ1-5, with 10 bases matching TRBD1. Germline lookup yields CDR1 SGHNT and CDR2 YYREEE (reference sequence). The CDR3 is made up of 15 amino acids. The V and J ends lost 4 bases and 4 bases, in that order; junction bases with no gene match: 5. CDR3: CASSRGTGANQPQHF. As DNA, the CDR3 is TGTGCCAGCAGCAGGGGGACAGGGGCAAATCAGCCCCAGCATTTT.

V usage is TRBV27 and J usage is TRBJ1-5; D is unresolved. Trimming removed 7 bases from V and 0 bases from J, with 10 bases in between. This CDR3 spans 14 amino acids. Looked up from germline, CDR1 is MNHEY and CDR2 is SMNVEV (reference sequence). The CDR3 sequence is CASMGAYSNQPQHF. CDR3 in DNA: TGTGCCAGCATGGGCGCTTATAGCAATCAGCCCCAGCATTTT.